The clone carrying this T cell receptor beta chain was observed at least ten times. Its matching antigen is unknown. V lost 1 base, J lost 8 bases, and 11 bases lay in between. Germline V gene lookup returns CDR1 SEHNR and CDR2 FQNEAQ (reference sequence). The CDR3 length is 13 residues. Four PCR rounds used nested alpha and beta constant region primers plus the SP2 primer. Via MiXCR, TCRdb re-called the UMI-ligation and nested PCR reads, giving one row per CDR3 protein. The table lists over 13,000 distinct CDR3 sequences, 4% to 6.5% of them singletons. The data were obtained in a study of naive and memory T cell subsets. Treatment indicated: skin biopsy from PPD injection site in Mantoux-positive individual. A UMI-containing oligonucleotide was joined by 3' ligation to the TCR cDNA template. Cells were not sorted; total RNA input targeted roughly 1 to 1,100 ng. Study results and limitations: Both skin biopsy types reportedly yielded TCRs, tuberculin sites far more.

The sequenced sample was skin, obtained from a tuberculin skin test site. This clonotype was sampled from an adult in good health. This rearrangement joins TRBV7-9 to TRBJ1-1; TRBD1 is a possible D gene (5 bases). Written as DNA, the CDR3 is TGTGCCAGCAGCTTAGGGGGGAACCCGGAAGCTTTCTTT. Its translation is CASSLGGNPEAFF.